This TCR beta chain was identified during a study of shared T cell receptors in the human thymus. This CDR3 is 14 amino acids long. The trim removed 5 bases at V and 8 bases at J, leaving 1 base unmatched. The germline V gene encodes CDR1 SGHNT and CDR2 YENEEA. The method was immunoSEQ multiplex PCR; TCRdb's version includes in-frame clones alone and lacks a portion of them. Of about 660,000 clones listed, 88% are singletons. The sample was also linked to a second study, of human thymus T cells. That paper notes: The donors were infants in Finland with congenital heart defects, otherwise immunologically healthy. From resections taken during corrective heart surgery, the thymus tissue was obtained. Thymic as well as blood repertoires seemed to favor certain V and J genes unevenly. Overlap was high between thymic repertoires from unrelated individuals, as reported in related research.

This receptor was taken from a boy under three years old with a congenital heart defect. The J gene is TRBJ2-1, the V gene TRBV11-3; TRBD2 aligns across 15 bases. Sample: thymocytes. The CDR3 protein is CASSGTSGRYEQFF. CDR3 DNA sequence: TGTGCCAGCAGCGGGACTAGCGGGAGGTATGAGCAGTTCTTC.